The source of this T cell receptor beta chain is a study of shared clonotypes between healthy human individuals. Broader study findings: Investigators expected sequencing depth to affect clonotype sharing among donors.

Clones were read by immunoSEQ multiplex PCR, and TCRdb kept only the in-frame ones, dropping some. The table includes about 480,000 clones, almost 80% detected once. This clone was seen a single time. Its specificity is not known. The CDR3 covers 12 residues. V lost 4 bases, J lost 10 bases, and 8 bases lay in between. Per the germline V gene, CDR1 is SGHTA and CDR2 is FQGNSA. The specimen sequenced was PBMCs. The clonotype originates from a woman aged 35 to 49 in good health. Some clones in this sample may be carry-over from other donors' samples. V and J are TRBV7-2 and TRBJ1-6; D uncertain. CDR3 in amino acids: CASSYKESPLHF. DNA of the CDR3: TGTGCCAGCAGCTACAAAGAATCACCCCTCCACTTT.